The clone carrying this TCR beta chain came up once. The antigen is not known. Other DNA sequences in the sample encode the same CDR3. The V gene's germline CDR1 is SGHRS and CDR2 YFSETQ. The V end was cut by 0 bases, the J end by 4 bases, with 10 bases between. The CDR3 runs to 14 residues. The data were taken from a study of Tregs in tolerant kidney transplant recipients. Study-wide results and caveats: Tregs expanded with activated donor B cells seemed most donor-specific.

The repertoire was sequenced with immunoSEQ multiplex PCR; TCRdb's copy has only in-frame clones and lacks some. The table includes tens of thousands of clones, 91% detected once. Before regulatory T cell sorting, thawed PBMCs rested overnight at 37°C in 200 IU/ml IL-2. The TCR originated in a human donor in good health. The V and J genes are TRBV5-1 and TRBJ1-1; D is unresolved. Sequencing was carried out using Tregs from blood. DNA for the CDR3: TGCGCCAGCAGCTTGGAGGGCTGGGGCACTGAAGCTTTCTTT. Its translation: CASSLEGWGTEAFF.